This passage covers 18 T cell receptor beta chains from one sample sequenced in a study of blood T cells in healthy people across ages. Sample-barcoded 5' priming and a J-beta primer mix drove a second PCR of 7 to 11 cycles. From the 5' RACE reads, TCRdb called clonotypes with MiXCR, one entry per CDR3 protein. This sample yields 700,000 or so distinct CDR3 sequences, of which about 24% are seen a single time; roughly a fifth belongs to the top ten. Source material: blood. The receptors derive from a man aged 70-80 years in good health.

The CDR3 region has the DNA TGCGCCAGCAGTGAAGGGCCGACTGCCGGTCAAGAGACCCAGTACTTC. As protein: CASSEGPTAGQETQYF. The chain uses TRBV10-1 and TRBJ2-5; no definite D call. CDR1 and CDR2 from the germline V gene are WNHNN and SYGVQD (reference sequence). Trimming cost V 3 bases and J 2 bases, with 16 bases left between them. The length of the CDR3 is 16 residues.

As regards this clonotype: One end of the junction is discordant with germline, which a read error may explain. This chain's CDR3 is CASSVDGTYEQCF. CDR3 DNA sequence: TGCGCCAGCAGCGTCGACGGTACCTACGAGCAGTGCTTC. V usage is TRBV5-1 and J usage is TRBJ2-7; no clear D gene. In germline, CDR1 is SGHRS, CDR2 YFSETQ. The CDR3 is made up of 13 amino acids.

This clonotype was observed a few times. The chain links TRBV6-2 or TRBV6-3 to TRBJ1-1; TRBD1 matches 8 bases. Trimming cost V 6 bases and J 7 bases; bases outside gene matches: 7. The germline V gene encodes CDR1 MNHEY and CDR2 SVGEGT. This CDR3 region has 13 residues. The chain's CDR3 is CASREQGEDEAFF. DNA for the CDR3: TGTGCCAGCAGGGAACAGGGGGAGGATGAAGCTTTCTTT.

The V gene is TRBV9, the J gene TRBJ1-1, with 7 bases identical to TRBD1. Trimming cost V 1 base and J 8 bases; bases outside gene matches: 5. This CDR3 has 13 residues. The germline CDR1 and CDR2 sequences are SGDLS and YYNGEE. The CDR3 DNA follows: TGTGCCAGCAGCGTACTCCCGGGACAGGAAGCTTTCTTT. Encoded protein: CASSVLPGQEAFF.

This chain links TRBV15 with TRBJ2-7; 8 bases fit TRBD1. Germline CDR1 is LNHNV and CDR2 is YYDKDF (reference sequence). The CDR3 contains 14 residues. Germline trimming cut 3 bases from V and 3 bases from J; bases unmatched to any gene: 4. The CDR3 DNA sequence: TGTGCCACCAGCAGCGGGACAGGTCACTACGAGCAGTACTTC. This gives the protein CATSSGTGHYEQYF. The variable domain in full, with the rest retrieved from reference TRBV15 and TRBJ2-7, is DAMVIQNPRYQVTQFGKPVTLSCSQTLNHNVMYWYQQKSSQAPKLLFHYYDKDFNNEADTPDNFQSRRPNTSFCFLDIRSPGLGDTAMYLCATSSGTGHYEQYFGPGTRLTVT.

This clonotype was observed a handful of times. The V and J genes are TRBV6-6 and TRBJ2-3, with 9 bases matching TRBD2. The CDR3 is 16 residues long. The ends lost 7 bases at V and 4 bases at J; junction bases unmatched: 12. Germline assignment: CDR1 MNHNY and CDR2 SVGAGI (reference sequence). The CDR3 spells CASNPGSGGYPDTQYF. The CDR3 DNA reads TGTGCCAGCAATCCCGGGAGCGGGGGGTATCCAGATACGCAGTATTTT.

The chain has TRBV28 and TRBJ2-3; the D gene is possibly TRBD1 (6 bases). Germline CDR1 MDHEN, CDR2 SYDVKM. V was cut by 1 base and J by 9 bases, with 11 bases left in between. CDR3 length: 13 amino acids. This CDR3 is CASSLSQGRTQYF. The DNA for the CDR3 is TGTGCCAGCAGTTTATCCCAGGGGCGGACGCAGTATTTT.

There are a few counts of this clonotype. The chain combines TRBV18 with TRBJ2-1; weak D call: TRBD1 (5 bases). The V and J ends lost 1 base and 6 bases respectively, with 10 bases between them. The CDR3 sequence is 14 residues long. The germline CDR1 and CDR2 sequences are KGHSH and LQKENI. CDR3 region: CASSPQKGRNEQFF. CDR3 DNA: TGTGCCAGCTCACCACAAAAGGGGCGCAATGAGCAGTTCTTC.

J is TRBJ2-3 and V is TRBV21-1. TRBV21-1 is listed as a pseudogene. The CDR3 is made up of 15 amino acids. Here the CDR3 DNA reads TGTGCCAGCAGCAGAGGACTTACCAGCACAGATACGCAGTATTTT. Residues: CASSRGLTSTDTQYF.

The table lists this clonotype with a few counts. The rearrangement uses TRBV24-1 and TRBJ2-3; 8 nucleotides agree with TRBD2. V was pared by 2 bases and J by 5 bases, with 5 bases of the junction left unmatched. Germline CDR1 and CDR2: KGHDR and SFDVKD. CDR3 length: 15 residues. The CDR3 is CATSDYGLAGDTQYF. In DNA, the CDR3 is TGTGCCACCAGTGATTACGGTCTAGCGGGAGATACGCAGTATTTT.

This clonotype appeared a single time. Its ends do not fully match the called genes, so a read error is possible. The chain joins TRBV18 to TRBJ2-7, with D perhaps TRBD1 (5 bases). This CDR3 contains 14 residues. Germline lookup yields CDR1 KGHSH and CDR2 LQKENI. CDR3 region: CVSSPPDSSYEQYF. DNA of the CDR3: TGTGTCAGCTCACCACCCGACAGCTCCTACGAGCAGTACTTC. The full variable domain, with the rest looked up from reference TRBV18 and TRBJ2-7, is NAGVMQNPRHLVRRRGQEARLRCSPMKGHSHVYWYRQLPEEGLKFMVYLQKENIIDESGMPKERFSAEFPKEGPSILRIQQVVRGDSAAYFCVSSPPDSSYEQYFGPGTRLTVT.

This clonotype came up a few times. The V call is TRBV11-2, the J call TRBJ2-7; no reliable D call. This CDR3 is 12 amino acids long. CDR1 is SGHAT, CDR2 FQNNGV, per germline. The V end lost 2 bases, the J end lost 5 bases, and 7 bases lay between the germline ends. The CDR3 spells CASSLFFDEQYF. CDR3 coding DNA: TGTGCCAGCAGCTTATTTTTTGACGAGCAGTACTTC.

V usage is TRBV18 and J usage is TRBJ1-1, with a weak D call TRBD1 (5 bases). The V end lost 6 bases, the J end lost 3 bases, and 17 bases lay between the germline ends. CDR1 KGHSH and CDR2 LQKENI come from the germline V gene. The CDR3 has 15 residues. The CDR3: CASSPTTGGDTEAFF. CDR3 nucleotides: TGTGCCAGCTCCCCTACGACGGGGGGGGACACTGAAGCTTTCTTT.

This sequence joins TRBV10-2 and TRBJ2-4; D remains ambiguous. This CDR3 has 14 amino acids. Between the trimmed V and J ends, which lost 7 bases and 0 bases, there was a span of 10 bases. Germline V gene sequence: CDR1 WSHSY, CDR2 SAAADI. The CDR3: CASIDNLAKNIQYF. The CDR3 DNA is TGCGCCAGCATTGACAACTTAGCCAAAAACATTCAGTACTTC.

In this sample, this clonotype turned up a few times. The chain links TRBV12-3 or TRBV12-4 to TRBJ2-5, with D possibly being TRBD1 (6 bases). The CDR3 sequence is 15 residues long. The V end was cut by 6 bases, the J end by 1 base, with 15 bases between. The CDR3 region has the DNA TGTGCCAGCAGGGACACAGGGAATGTCCAAGAGACCCAGTACTTC. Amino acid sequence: CASRDTGNVQETQYF.

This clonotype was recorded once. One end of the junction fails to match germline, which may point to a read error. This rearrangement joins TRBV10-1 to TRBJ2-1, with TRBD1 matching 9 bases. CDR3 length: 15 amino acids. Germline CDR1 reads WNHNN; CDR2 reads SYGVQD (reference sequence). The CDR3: CASSAGTGTYNEQSF. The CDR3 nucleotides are TGCGCCAGCAGCGCCGGGACAGGGACTTACAATGAGCAGTCCTTC.

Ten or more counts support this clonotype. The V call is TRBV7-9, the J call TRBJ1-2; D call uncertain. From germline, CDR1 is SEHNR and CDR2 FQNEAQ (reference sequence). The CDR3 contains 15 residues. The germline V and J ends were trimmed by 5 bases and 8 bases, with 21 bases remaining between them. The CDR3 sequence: CASSPLWTADVGYTF. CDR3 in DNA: TGTGCCAGCAGCCCCCTTTGGACTGCTGATGTAGGCTACACCTTC.

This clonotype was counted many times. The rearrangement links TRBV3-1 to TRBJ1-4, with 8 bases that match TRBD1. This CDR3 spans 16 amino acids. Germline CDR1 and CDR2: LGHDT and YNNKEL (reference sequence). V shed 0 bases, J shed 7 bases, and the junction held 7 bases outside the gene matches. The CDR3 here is CASSQDPGTGREKLFF. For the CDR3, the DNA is TGTGCCAGCAGCCAAGACCCGGGGACAGGTCGTGAAAAACTGTTTTTT.